This T cell receptor (beta chain) originates from a study of CD8 T cells in ankylosing spondylitis. Study-level points and caveats: According to the report, clones linked to the disease were significantly enriched in matched synovial fluid samples taken from ankylosing spondylitis patients. Seemingly distinctive of ankylosing spondylitis blood was a TCR beta motif formed by eight highly homologous variants. Some motif variants had been reported before (in reactive arthritis synovial fluid and blood).

Concerning this clonotype itself: Its antigen is not known.

The TCR beta libraries were generated through quantitative 5'-RACE incorporating molecular barcodes. TCRdb re-called the 5' RACE reads through MiXCR, storing one row per CDR3 protein. The sample lists 470,000 or so distinct CDR3 sequences; roughly 26% were seen once. The length of the CDR3 is 17 residues. With V trimmed by 4 bases and J by 6 bases, 13 bases remained unmatched. Germline CDR1 and CDR2: LGHNT and FRNRAP. The specimen sequenced was blood, either unsorted or a sorted T cell fraction (not recorded which). This TCR came from a male donor with ankylosing spondylitis. The chain recombines TRBV12-5 with TRBJ2-4; TRBD1 aligns across 9 bases. The chain's CDR3 is CASGSGAGQGFGNIQYF. DNA of the CDR3: TGTGCTAGTGGTTCGGGAGCGGGACAGGGTTTTGGAAACATTCAGTACTTC.